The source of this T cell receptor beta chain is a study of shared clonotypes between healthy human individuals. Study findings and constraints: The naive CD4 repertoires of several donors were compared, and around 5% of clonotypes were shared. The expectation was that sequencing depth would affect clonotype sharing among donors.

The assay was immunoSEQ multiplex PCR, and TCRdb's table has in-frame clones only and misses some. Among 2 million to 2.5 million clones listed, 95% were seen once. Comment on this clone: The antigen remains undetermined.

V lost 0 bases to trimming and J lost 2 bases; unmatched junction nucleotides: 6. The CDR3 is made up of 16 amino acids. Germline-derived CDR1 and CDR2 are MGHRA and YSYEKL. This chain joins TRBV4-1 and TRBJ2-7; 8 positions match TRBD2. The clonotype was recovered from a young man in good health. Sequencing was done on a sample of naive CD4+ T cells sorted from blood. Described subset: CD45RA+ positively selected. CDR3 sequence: CASSQDGTSGTYEQYF. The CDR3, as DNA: TGCGCCAGCAGCCAAGATGGTACTAGCGGAACCTACGAGCAGTACTTC.